Listed below are T cell receptor beta chains from one sample, sequenced in a study of blood T cell repertoires in COVID-19. Only in-frame clones appear in the TCRdb table, and some are missing; sequencing was by immunoSEQ multiplex PCR. Of about 210,000 clones in the sample, more than 75% were seen once. Sequencing input: peripheral blood. All receptors come from a woman in her thirties or forties with acute or convalescent COVID-19. Each CDR3 is given with its conserved first and last residue. The order of the fields is clone size, V gene, J gene, D gene, CDR3 protein, CDR3 DNA. The D gene is left open where the match is weak. Not all rows give a size; the values are once, few, many and, for expanded clones, a class.

abundance: NA; v_gene: TRBV4-3; j_gene: TRBJ2-3; d_gene: TRBD2; CDR3aa: CASSQVLAGLTDTQYF; CDR3nt: TGCGCCAGCAGCCAAGTTCTAGCGGGGCTCACAGATACGCAGTATTTT
abundance: NA; v_gene: TRBV7-2; j_gene: TRBJ1-6; d_gene: TRBD1; CDR3aa: CASSLRDSYSPLHF; CDR3nt: TGTGCCAGCAGCTTACGGGACAGCTATTCACCCCTCCACTTT
abundance: few; v_gene: TRBV18; j_gene: TRBJ2-2; d_gene: TRBD2; CDR3aa: CASSPPSGNVAGELFF; CDR3nt: TGTGCCAGCTCACCACCAAGCGGGAATGTAGCCGGGGAGCTGTTTTTT
abundance: NA; v_gene: TRBV30; j_gene: TRBJ2-1; d_gene: TRBD2; CDR3aa: CAWFGTSGSRVF; CDR3nt: TGTGCCTGGTTTGGGACTAGCGGGAGCAGGGTCTTC
abundance: NA; v_gene: TRBV6-1; j_gene: TRBJ2-7; d_gene: TRBD1; CDR3aa: CASSEVGQVYVVNF; CDR3nt: TGTGCCAGCAGTGAAGTGGGACAGGTGTACGTTGTGAACTTC
abundance: NA; v_gene: TRBV25-1; j_gene: TRBJ2-5; d_gene: TRBD2; CDR3aa: CASSELAGEAKTQYF; CDR3nt: TGTGCCAGCAGTGAATTGGCGGGGGAGGCGAAGACCCAGTACTTC
abundance: few; v_gene: TRBV28; j_gene: TRBJ1-1; d_gene: NA; CDR3aa: CASSSVNTEAFF; CDR3nt: TGTGCCAGCTCTAGTGTAAACACTGAAGCTTTCTTT
abundance: NA; v_gene: TRBV18; j_gene: TRBJ2-4; d_gene: TRBD1; CDR3aa: CASSRGDRGDIQYF; CDR3nt: TGTGCCAGCTCGAGGGGGGACAGGGGTGACATTCAGTACTTC
abundance: NA; v_gene: TRBV12-1; j_gene: TRBJ2-3; d_gene: NA; CDR3aa: CASSFEPSGGQDNTDTQYF; CDR3nt: TGTGCCAGCAGCTTTGAGCCTAGCGGGGGACAAGACAACACAGATACGCAGTATTTT
abundance: NA; v_gene: TRBV19; j_gene: TRBJ2-3; d_gene: NA; CDR3aa: CASSKAGDIFTDTQYF; CDR3nt: TGTGCCAGTAGCAAGGCGGGGGACATATTCACAGATACGCAGTATTTT
abundance: NA; v_gene: TRBV7-2; j_gene: TRBJ2-5; d_gene: NA; CDR3aa: CASSLGRETQYF; CDR3nt: TGTGCCAGCAGCTTAGGCCGGGAGACCCAGTACTTC
abundance: NA; v_gene: TRBV27; j_gene: TRBJ2-1; d_gene: TRBD2; CDR3aa: CASSLAGPVAGPFNEQFF; CDR3nt: TGTGCCAGCAGTTTAGCAGGGCCCGTAGCGGGACCCTTCAATGAGCAGTTCTTC
abundance: once; v_gene: TRBV13; j_gene: TRBJ2-1; d_gene: NA; CDR3aa: CASSLQFRSSYNEQFF; CDR3nt: TGTGCCAGCAGCCTTCAGTTCAGATCCTCCTACAATGAGCAGTTCTTC
abundance: NA; v_gene: TRBV7-8; j_gene: TRBJ1-2; d_gene: TRBD1; CDR3aa: CASSLVGYRGQANYGYTF; CDR3nt: TGTGCCAGCAGCTTAGTGGGGTACAGGGGGCAAGCTAACTATGGCTACACCTTC
abundance: NA; v_gene: TRBV9; j_gene: TRBJ1-2; d_gene: NA; CDR3aa: CASSVGVGAGGYGYTF; CDR3nt: TGTGCCAGCAGCGTAGGGGTAGGGGCTGGTGGGTATGGCTACACCTTC
abundance: NA; v_gene: TRBV24-1; j_gene: TRBJ1-2; d_gene: NA; CDR3aa: CATSDSTGDYGYTF; CDR3nt: TGTGCCACCAGTGATTCTACAGGAGACTATGGCTACACCTTC
abundance: few; v_gene: TRBV6-6; j_gene: TRBJ2-5; d_gene: TRBD2; CDR3aa: CASSHGTSGPMGQETQYF; CDR3nt: TGTGCCAGCAGTCACGGGACTAGCGGACCAATGGGGCAAGAGACCCAGTACTTC
abundance: NA; v_gene: TRBV19; j_gene: TRBJ1-1; d_gene: NA; CDR3aa: CASSIFTTGNTEAFF; CDR3nt: TGTGCCAGTAGTATTTTCACGACAGGCAACACTGAAGCTTTCTTT
abundance: NA; v_gene: TRBV25-1; j_gene: TRBJ2-1; d_gene: NA; CDR3aa: CASSEGLLSEQFF; CDR3nt: TGTGCCAGCAGTGAAGGACTATTGAGTGAGCAGTTCTTC
abundance: NA; v_gene: TRBV25-1; j_gene: TRBJ2-3; d_gene: TRBD2; CDR3aa: CASSEFTGVAGPTDTQYF; CDR3nt: TGTGCCAGCAGTGAATTTACTGGGGTAGCGGGACCCACAGATACGCAGTATTTT
abundance: NA; v_gene: TRBV2; j_gene: TRBJ2-1; d_gene: TRBD2; CDR3aa: CASSYPGLAGGRGYNEQFF; CDR3nt: TGTGCCAGCAGCTACCCGGGACTAGCGGGAGGTAGGGGCTACAATGAGCAGTTCTTC
abundance: NA; v_gene: TRBV7-7; j_gene: TRBJ2-1; d_gene: TRBD2; CDR3aa: CASSLLPGLVDYEQFF; CDR3nt: TGTGCCAGCAGCTTACTTCCGGGACTAGTCGACTATGAGCAGTTCTTC
abundance: once; v_gene: TRBV9; j_gene: TRBJ2-3; d_gene: TRBD2; CDR3aa: CASSVGPGLAGGDTQYF; CDR3nt: TGTGCCAGCAGCGTCGGCCCAGGGCTAGCGGGAGGAGATACGCAGTATTTT
abundance: NA; v_gene: TRBV7-7; j_gene: TRBJ1-3; d_gene: TRBD1; CDR3aa: CASGTGAGNTIYF; CDR3nt: TGTGCCAGCGGGACAGGGGCTGGAAACACCATATATTTT
abundance: NA; v_gene: TRBV6-1; j_gene: TRBJ2-7; d_gene: NA; CDR3aa: CASSEKPLAGSYEQYF; CDR3nt: TGTGCCAGCAGTGAGAAACCTTTGGCTGGCTCCTACGAGCAGTACTTC
abundance: once; v_gene: TRBV29-1; j_gene: TRBJ1-2; d_gene: TRBD1; CDR3aa: CSVAGGPNYGYTF; CDR3nt: TGCAGCGTCGCAGGGGGCCCTAACTATGGCTACACCTTC
abundance: NA; v_gene: TRBV6-2/TRBV6-3; j_gene: TRBJ2-1; d_gene: NA; CDR3aa: CASSWTNYNEQFF; CDR3nt: TGTGCCAGCAGTTGGACTAACTACAATGAGCAGTTCTTC
abundance: NA; v_gene: TRBV7-2; j_gene: TRBJ1-5; d_gene: TRBD1; CDR3aa: CASSSGQVPGQPQHF; CDR3nt: TGTGCCAGCAGCTCCGGACAGGTCCCGGGGCAGCCCCAGCATTTT
abundance: once; v_gene: TRBV29-1; j_gene: TRBJ1-4; d_gene: NA; CDR3aa: CSVLWEGINEKLFF; CDR3nt: TGCAGCGTTTTATGGGAGGGAATAAACGAAAAACTGTTTTTT
abundance: NA; v_gene: TRBV14; j_gene: TRBJ1-2; d_gene: TRBD1; CDR3aa: CASSQGTGFFYGYTF; CDR3nt: TGTGCCAGCAGCCAAGGGACAGGGTTCTTCTATGGCTACACCTTC
abundance: NA; v_gene: TRBV4-3; j_gene: TRBJ2-1; d_gene: NA; CDR3aa: CASSQERGRNEQFF; CDR3nt: TGCGCCAGCAGCCAAGAAAGAGGGCGGAATGAGCAGTTCTTC
abundance: NA; v_gene: TRBV11-2; j_gene: TRBJ2-7; d_gene: TRBD2; CDR3aa: CASSLTSDSPYEQYF; CDR3nt: TGTGCCAGCAGCTTAACTAGCGATTCCCCCTACGAGCAGTACTTC
abundance: NA; v_gene: TRBV29-1; j_gene: TRBJ1-1; d_gene: NA; CDR3aa: CSVESQGENTEAFF; CDR3nt: TGCAGCGTTGAGTCCCAGGGCGAGAACACTGAAGCTTTCTTT
abundance: NA; v_gene: TRBV7-2; j_gene: TRBJ2-7; d_gene: TRBD1; CDR3aa: CASSLDAGGAYEQYF; CDR3nt: TGTGCCAGCAGCTTAGACGCAGGGGGCGCCTACGAGCAGTACTTC
abundance: NA; v_gene: TRBV5-6; j_gene: TRBJ2-3; d_gene: NA; CDR3aa: CASSALTGFGTDTQYF; CDR3nt: TGTGCCAGCAGCGCCCTTACAGGGTTCGGGACAGATACGCAGTATTTT
abundance: NA; v_gene: TRBV4-1; j_gene: TRBJ1-2; d_gene: TRBD1; CDR3aa: CASSQDRQGFTYGYTF; CDR3nt: TGCGCCAGCAGCCAAGATAGACAGGGATTTACCTATGGCTACACCTTC
abundance: NA; v_gene: TRBV4-1; j_gene: TRBJ2-7; d_gene: TRBD2; CDR3aa: CASSQVSGAPYEQYF; CDR3nt: TGCGCCAGCAGCCAAGTCAGCGGGGCTCCCTACGAGCAGTACTTC
abundance: NA; v_gene: TRBV5-4; j_gene: TRBJ2-7; d_gene: TRBD2; CDR3aa: CASRLAPTYEQYF; CDR3nt: TGTGCCAGCCGACTAGCGCCAACCTACGAGCAGTACTTC
abundance: NA; v_gene: TRBV30; j_gene: TRBJ2-3; d_gene: NA; CDR3aa: CAWGHGSRMGDTQYF; CDR3nt: TGTGCCTGGGGCCACGGGTCCCGGATGGGAGATACGCAGTATTTT
abundance: NA; v_gene: TRBV6-5; j_gene: TRBJ1-5; d_gene: TRBD1; CDR3aa: CASGDRVYQPQHF; CDR3nt: TGTGCCAGCGGAGACAGGGTATATCAGCCCCAGCATTTT
abundance: once; v_gene: TRBV3-1/TRBV3-2; j_gene: TRBJ1-2; d_gene: NA; CDR3aa: CASSQYSYGYTF; CDR3nt: TGTGCCAGCAGCCAATACAGCTATGGCTACACCTTC
abundance: NA; v_gene: TRBV10-2; j_gene: TRBJ2-1; d_gene: TRBD2; CDR3aa: CASSGGGSNEQFF; CDR3nt: TGCGCCAGCAGTGGCGGCGGGAGCAATGAGCAGTTCTTC
abundance: NA; v_gene: TRBV19; j_gene: TRBJ2-7; d_gene: NA; CDR3aa: CASRPTRDPYEQYF; CDR3nt: TGTGCCAGTAGGCCAACTAGAGACCCCTACGAGCAGTACTTC
abundance: NA; v_gene: TRBV7-2; j_gene: TRBJ2-1; d_gene: NA; CDR3aa: CASSGEPRYNEQFF; CDR3nt: TGTGCCAGCAGCGGGGAGCCTCGTTACAATGAGCAGTTCTTC
abundance: NA; v_gene: TRBV7-2; j_gene: TRBJ2-1; d_gene: TRBD1; CDR3aa: CASSLDRGNEQFF; CDR3nt: TGTGCCAGCAGCTTGGACAGGGGTAATGAGCAGTTCTTC
abundance: NA; v_gene: TRBV4-3; j_gene: TRBJ2-7; d_gene: TRBD1; CDR3aa: CASSQDLGQGASEQYF; CDR3nt: TGCGCCAGCAGCCAAGATTTGGGACAGGGGGCTTCCGAGCAGTACTTC